This is a list of T cell receptor beta chains from one sample in a study of high-grade serous ovarian cancer treatment subgroups. Some clones are missing from TCRdb's copy, which holds only in-frame ones; the method was immunoSEQ multiplex PCR. The repertoire holds over a thousand clones, around four fifths seen once, with nearly 7% in the top ten. Sequenced input: tumor tissue. These receptors were obtained from a human donor with high-grade serous ovarian cancer. Both conserved end residues are part of each CDR3. D genes are given only for firm matches. Clone sizes are given selectively: once, few, many, or a class where the clone is expanded.

D gene	J gene	V gene	clone size	CDR3 protein	CDR3 DNA
NA	TRBJ2-7	TRBV7-9	NA	CASSRPDLGRYF	TGTGCCAGCAGCCGTCCCGATCTCGGGAGGTACTTC
TRBD2	TRBJ2-3	TRBV7-2	once	CASSLEASGGAVDTQYF	TGTGCCAGCAGCTTAGAGGCTAGCGGGGGGGCCGTAGATACGCAGTATTTT
TRBD1	TRBJ2-3	TRBV13	NA	CASSPDRGTDTQYF	TGTGCCAGCAGCCCGGACAGGGGAACAGATACGCAGTATTTT
TRBD2	TRBJ2-1	TRBV6-5	NA	CASSQGLEALNEQFF	TGTGCCAGCAGTCAGGGACTAGAGGCTCTCAATGAGCAGTTCTTC
NA	TRBJ2-5	TRBV4-2	NA	CASSNRVPGVETQYF	TGTGCCAGCAGCAACAGGGTTCCAGGGGTTGAGACCCAGTACTTC
NA	TRBJ2-2	TRBV4-2	NA	CASSQGKEPNTGELFF	TGTGCCAGCAGCCAAGGGAAGGAACCGAACACCGGGGAGCTGTTTTTT
NA	TRBJ2-3	TRBV5-5	once	CASSPFASNRPDTQYF	TGTGCCAGCAGCCCTTTCGCGTCGAACAGACCAGATACGCAGTATTTT
TRBD2	TRBJ2-3	TRBV5-6	NA	CASSTRTSGRNTDTQYF	TGTGCCAGCAGCACGCGGACTAGCGGGAGGAACACAGATACGCAGTATTTT
TRBD2	TRBJ2-3	TRBV6-4	NA	CASSDSAGGSTDTQYF	TGTGCCAGCAGTGACTCGGCGGGGGGTTCCACAGATACGCAGTATTTT
TRBD2	TRBJ2-7	TRBV7-8	NA	CASSLASSGESNSYEQYF	TGTGCCAGCAGCTTAGCGTCTAGCGGGGAGTCTAACTCCTACGAGCAGTACTTC
TRBD1	TRBJ1-2	TRBV29-1	NA	CSARPQGDYGYTF	TGCAGCGCCCGTCCACAGGGGGACTATGGCTACACCTTC
NA	TRBJ1-5	TRBV7-2	few	CASSVSTTLNQPQHF	TGTGCCAGCAGCGTCTCGACAACCCTCAATCAGCCCCAGCATTTT
TRBD1	TRBJ2-1	TRBV25-1	NA	CASSVGGANNEQFF	TGTGCCAGCAGTGTAGGGGGCGCTAACAATGAGCAGTTCTTC
TRBD2	TRBJ2-1	TRBV4-1	NA	CASNLIAGRYNEQFF	TGCGCCAGCAACTTAATAGCGGGACGCTACAATGAGCAGTTCTTC
NA	TRBJ2-2	TRBV6-5	few	CASSSGWNTGELFF	TGTGCCAGCAGTTCTGGTTGGAACACCGGGGAGCTGTTTTTT
NA	TRBJ2-1	TRBV4-3	NA	CASSPKPGRAAGRTHNEQFF	TGCGCCAGCAGCCCAAAACCCGGCCGGGCTGCAGGGAGAACACACAATGAGCAGTTCTTC
NA	TRBJ2-5	TRBV19	NA	CASSIGRRETQYF	TGTGCCAGTAGTATCGGCAGGAGGGAGACCCAGTACTTC
NA	TRBJ2-7	TRBV10-3	NA	CAISQGPSGEQYF	TGTGCCATCAGTCAGGGGCCCTCCGGCGAGCAGTACTTC
NA	TRBJ2-7	TRBV10-2	NA	CASRFTDPNYEQYF	TGCGCCAGCAGATTCACAGACCCAAACTACGAGCAGTACTTC